This T cell receptor (beta chain) was obtained from a study of T-cell reconstitution after alpha-beta-depleted transplantation in children. Notes on the study in general: Several hundred expanded graft clones reportedly supplied alpha-beta T cells about two months after transplant.

Unique molecular identifiers tagged the TCRbeta library. A single record per CDR3 protein comes from TCRdb applying MiXCR to the PCR reads. The table records hundreds of thousands of distinct CDR3 sequences, under 15% of them present only once. The CDR3 spans 16 residues. V was pared by 2 bases and J by 4 bases, with 10 bases of the junction left unmatched. Per germline, CDR1 SGHRS and CDR2 YFSETQ. With respect to this clonotype: The antigen is undetermined.

The material was PBMCs, obtained before TCRalphabeta/CD19-depleted stem cell transplant. The chain recombines TRBV5-1 with TRBJ2-7, with TRBD2 identical over 9 bases. This sequence was found in a girl aged 2 to 10 with congenital amegakaryocytic thrombocytopenia, due to receive a stem cell transplant. The CDR3 nucleotides are TGCGCCAGCAGCTTTAAGACCGGGACTAGCCGTTACGAGCAGTACTTC. Amino acids: CASSFKTGTSRYEQYF.